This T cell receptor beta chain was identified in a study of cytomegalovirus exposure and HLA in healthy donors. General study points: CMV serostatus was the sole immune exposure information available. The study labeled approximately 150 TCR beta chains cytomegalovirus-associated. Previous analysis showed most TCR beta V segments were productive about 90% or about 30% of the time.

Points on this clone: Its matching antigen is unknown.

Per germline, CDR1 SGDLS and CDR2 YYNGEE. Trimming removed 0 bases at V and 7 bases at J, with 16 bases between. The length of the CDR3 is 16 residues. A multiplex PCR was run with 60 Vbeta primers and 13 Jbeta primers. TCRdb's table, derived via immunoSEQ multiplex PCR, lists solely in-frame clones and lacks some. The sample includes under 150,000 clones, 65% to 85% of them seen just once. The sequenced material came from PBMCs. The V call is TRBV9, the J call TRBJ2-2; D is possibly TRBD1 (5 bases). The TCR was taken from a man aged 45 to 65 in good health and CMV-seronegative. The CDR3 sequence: CASSVAGSGSVGELFF. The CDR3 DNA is TGTGCCAGCAGCGTAGCTGGGTCAGGGTCTGTCGGGGAGCTGTTTTTT.